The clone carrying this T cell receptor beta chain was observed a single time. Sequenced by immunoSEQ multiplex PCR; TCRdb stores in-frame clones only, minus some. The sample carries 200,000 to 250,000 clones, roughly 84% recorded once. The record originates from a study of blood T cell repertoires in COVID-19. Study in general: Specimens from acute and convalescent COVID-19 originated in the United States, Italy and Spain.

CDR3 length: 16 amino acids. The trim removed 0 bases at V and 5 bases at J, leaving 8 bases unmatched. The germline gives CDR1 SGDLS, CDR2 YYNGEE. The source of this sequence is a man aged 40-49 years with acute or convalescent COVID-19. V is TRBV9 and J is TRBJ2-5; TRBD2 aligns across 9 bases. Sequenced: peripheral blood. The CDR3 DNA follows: TGTGCCAGCAGCGTAGGGGCTAGCGGGGATGTGGAGACCCAGTACTTC. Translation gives CASSVGASGDVETQYF.